The 30 T cell receptor beta chains below all came from one sample that was sequenced in a study of T cells in Graves' hyperthyroidism and ophthalmopathy. RNA transcripts provided the source from which TCR beta CDR3 regions were amplified. A set of HTBI primers served as the primers for a first-round RT-PCR of the TCR CDR3. TCRdb re-derived calls from the multiplex PCR reads in MiXCR, one entry per CDR3 protein. There are a few hundred thousand distinct CDR3 sequences in the sample; roughly a sixth occur only once, and 40% to 65% lies in the top ten. The specimen was blood. These receptors were taken from a woman aged 50 to 60 with Graves' hyperthyroidism.

This clonotype was counted only a few times. The CDR3 nucleotides read TGTGCCAGCAGCTTACTAAGGACAGCCTGGAATTCACCCCTCCACTTT. Its protein product is CASSLLRTAWNSPLHF. This rearrangement joins TRBV7-9 to TRBJ1-6; TRBD1 might be the D (6 bases). Germline loops: CDR1 SEHNR, CDR2 FQNEAQ (reference sequence). The CDR3 length is 16 residues. V was trimmed by 2 bases and J by 7 bases, leaving 15 bases between them.

This chain connects TRBV12-3 or TRBV12-4 to TRBJ2-1; 14 bases match TRBD2. The CDR3 extends over 17 amino acids. V was clipped by 8 bases and J by 0 bases; unmatched bases: 6. CDR3 DNA: TGTGCCAGCTCGACTAGCGGGGGGGCGAGCTCCTACAATGAGCAGTTCTTC. It codes for CASSTSGGASSYNEQFF.

This chain uses TRBV18 with TRBJ1-1; D call uncertain. This CDR3 is 13 amino acids long. Germline V gene lookup returns CDR1 KGHSH and CDR2 LQKENI. V lost 6 bases, J lost 2 bases, and 10 bases lay in between. The CDR3 reads CASSAGSNTEAFF. CDR3 DNA sequence: TGTGCCAGCTCCGCCGGCAGCAACACTGAAGCTTTCTTT.

This clonotype was seen more than once but under ten times. The chain combines TRBV5-1 with TRBJ2-1; 9 bases are a match to TRBD1. The CDR3 extends over 14 amino acids. Germline V gene data show CDR1 as SGHRS and CDR2 as YFSETQ. J gave up 7 bases and V 3 bases, and 5 bases lay outside the gene matches. CDR3 in DNA: TGCGCCAGCAGCTCAGCCGGGACAGGGAATGAGCAGTTCTTC. The encoded protein is CASSSAGTGNEQFF.

This clonotype was picked up one time. CDR3 residues: CASSAGPNYEQYF. CDR3 in DNA: TGTGCCAGCAGTGCGGGACCGAACTACGAGCAGTACTTC. The chain carries TRBV2 and TRBJ2-7, with D possibly called TRBD1 or TRBD2 (5 bases each). The CDR3 has 13 residues. The V end was cut by 4 bases, the J end by 3 bases, with 10 bases between. Germline CDR1 SNHLY, CDR2 FYNNEI. Looking up the rest from reference TRBV2 and TRBJ2-7 gives the full variable domain: EPEVTQTPSHQVTQMGQEVILRCVPISNHLYFYWYRQILGQKVEFLVSFYNNEISEKSEIFDDQFSVERPDGSNFTLKIRSTKLEDSAMYFCASSAGPNYEQYFGPGTRLTVT.

V is TRBV27 and J is TRBJ2-7; D tentatively fits TRBD1 or TRBD2 (5 bases each). Germline V gene data show CDR1 as MNHEY and CDR2 as SMNVEV (reference sequence). V was cut by 4 bases and J by 0 bases, with 13 bases left in between. The CDR3 is 15 amino acids. The CDR3 DNA reads as TGTGCCAGCAGTTCCCCGGGACGCCACTCCTACGAGCAGTACTTC. Amino acid sequence: CASSSPGRHSYEQYF.

The table lists this clonotype with many counts. The genes are TRBV6-1 and TRBJ2-7, with D uncertain. Germline V CDR1 and CDR2: MNHNS, SASEGT. This CDR3 comprises 14 residues. Trimming took 3 bases from V and 0 from J, leaving 9 bases between them. The CDR3 sequence: CASSESSYSYEQYF. CDR3 nucleotides: TGTGCCAGCAGTGAGTCGAGTTACTCCTACGAGCAGTACTTC.

This clonotype was counted ten times or more. The chain uses TRBV7-8 and TRBJ2-7; 11 nucleotides align to TRBD1. Germline CDR1 is SGHVS and CDR2 is FQNEAQ. The V gene end was trimmed by 3 bases and the J gene end by 3 bases; junction bases not matched to a gene: 4. The CDR3 loop spans 15 amino acids. CDR3 DNA sequence: TGTGCCAGCAGCTTGAGGACAGGGGGCATCTACGAGCAGTACTTC. This sequence encodes CASSLRTGGIYEQYF.

This chain joins TRBV10-3 and TRBJ2-2; no firm D call. Trimming removed 0 bases from V and 4 bases from J, with 15 bases in between. Germline loops: CDR1 ENHRY, CDR2 SYGVKD. The CDR3 is 17 amino acids. The CDR3 protein is CAISESGRRNPTGELFF. The CDR3 nucleotides are TGTGCCATCAGTGAGTCTGGCAGAAGGAACCCCACCGGGGAGCTGTTTTTT.

This clonotype was seen at least ten times. This CDR3 reads CASSQDLGGGGGYTF. DNA for the CDR3: TGTGCCAGCAGCCAAGATTTGGGAGGTGGAGGGGGCTACACCTTC. The chain joins TRBV4-2 to TRBJ1-2, with no clear D. The CDR3 contains 15 residues. V was clipped by 0 bases and J by 8 bases, with 16 bases between them. Germline CDR1 LGHNA, CDR2 YNFKEQ.

This clonotype was counted at least ten times. The chain joins TRBV11-1 to TRBJ1-2, with D unresolved. The CDR3 spans 14 residues. The V gene lost 5 bases and the J gene lost 3 bases, with 13 bases spanning the gap. Germline V gene data show CDR1 as SGHAT and CDR2 as FQDESV (reference sequence). The CDR3 spells CASSPGFPDYGYTF. The CDR3 nucleotides are TGTGCCAGCAGCCCCGGATTCCCGGACTATGGCTACACCTTC. Looking up the rest from reference TRBV11-1 and TRBJ1-2 gives the full variable domain: EAEVAQSPRYKITEKSQAVAFWCDPISGHATLYWYRQILGQGPELLVQFQDESVVDDSQLPKDRFSAERLKGVDSTLKIQPAELGDSAMYLCASSPGFPDYGYTFGSGTRLTVV.

The chain carries TRBV28 and TRBJ2-3; 9 nucleotides match TRBD2. This CDR3 has 15 amino acids. Trimming took 7 bases from V and 0 from J; bases not matched to a gene: 5. From germline, CDR1 is MDHEN and CDR2 SYDVKM. The CDR3 sequence: CASTLAGTSTDTQYF. The DNA of the CDR3 is TGTGCCAGCACCCTAGCGGGAACTAGCACAGATACGCAGTATTTT.

The sample holds many counts of this clonotype. The chain uses TRBV20-1 and TRBJ2-5, with 8 nucleotides matching TRBD1. The CDR3 covers 15 residues. After removal of 6 bases from V and 5 bases from J, the junction contained 14 bases not matched to a gene. The V gene's germline CDR1 is DFQATT and CDR2 SNEGSKA (reference sequence). CDR3 residues: CSAAGGGGNGETQYF. Written as DNA, the CDR3 is TGCAGTGCCGCAGGGGGCGGAGGAAATGGGGAGACCCAGTACTTC.

This clonotype showed up many times. The chain carries TRBV6-5 and TRBJ2-3, with 14 bases lining up with TRBD2. V lost 2 bases to trimming and J lost 4 bases; unmatched junction nucleotides: 2. The length of the CDR3 is 16 residues. The germline V gene encodes CDR1 MNHEY and CDR2 SVGAGI. The CDR3 DNA follows: TGTGCCAGCAGTTACCGACTAGCGGGAGGGCCAGATACGCAGTATTTT. This sequence encodes CASSYRLAGGPDTQYF.

This chain uses TRBV7-6 with TRBJ1-5; possible D gene TRBD1, 6 bases. V lost 4 bases to trimming and J lost 6 bases, with 10 bases between them. The CDR3 covers 13 residues. Per germline, CDR1 SGHVS and CDR2 FNYEAQ. The CDR3 nucleotides read TGTGCCAGCAGCTACAGGGTCGGTCAGCCCCAGCATTTT. Protein sequence: CASSYRVGQPQHF.

The chain is built from TRBV20-1 and TRBJ2-2; a possible D gene is TRBD1 (5 bases). Trimming removed 0 bases at V and 7 bases at J, with 15 bases between. The V gene's germline CDR1 is DFQATT and CDR2 SNEGSKA (reference sequence). The CDR3 sequence is 15 residues long. CDR3 region: CSARDLGATGGELFF. CDR3 DNA: TGCAGTGCTAGAGATCTAGGGGCCACCGGCGGGGAGCTGTTTTTT.

This clonotype was picked up many times. V gene TRBV3-1 combines with J gene TRBJ1-1, with TRBD1 identical over 8 bases. The CDR3 covers 14 residues. CDR1 LGHDT and CDR2 YNNKEL come from the germline V gene (reference sequence). With 5 bases clipped from V and 4 bases from J, the junction kept 6 bases outside the gene matches. The CDR3 sequence is CASSSYRGSTEAFF. The CDR3 coding sequence is TGTGCCAGCAGCTCGTACAGGGGGAGCACTGAAGCTTTCTTT.

This clonotype has only one observation. One end of the junction varies from germline; a read error may be responsible. The CDR3 sequence is CASSLAVGYQETRYF. CDR3 DNA: TGCGCCAGCAGCTTGGCGGTGGGGTACCAAGAGACCCGGTACTTC. The genes are TRBV5-1 and TRBJ2-5; D gene uncertain. Germline V gene lookup returns CDR1 SGHRS and CDR2 YFSETQ. The CDR3 is 15 residues long.

This clonotype was counted many times. The V call is TRBV7-8, the J call TRBJ2-7; TRBD2 matches at 11 bases. This CDR3 has 14 amino acids. The ends lost 5 bases at V and 6 bases at J; junction bases unmatched: 6. CDR1 is SGHVS and CDR2 is FQNEAQ in the germline V gene. This chain's CDR3 is CASSRLAGKIEQYF. CDR3 sequence (DNA): TGTGCCAGCAGCCGACTAGCGGGAAAAATCGAGCAGTACTTC.

This clonotype was observed at least ten times. The rearrangement uses TRBV5-1 and TRBJ1-2, with 7 bases identical to TRBD1. Losses at the gene ends were 1 base for V and 7 bases for J; bases not matched to a gene: 16. The CDR3 has 17 residues. Germline V CDR1 and CDR2: SGHRS, YFSETQ. DNA of the CDR3: TGCGCCAGCAGCTTGACAGGGGACTCGGTCGTGTCGGGTGGCTACACCTTC. It translates to CASSLTGDSVVSGGYTF.

In this sample, this clonotype turned up once. This chain links TRBV12-3 or TRBV12-4 with TRBJ1-5; the D gene is possibly TRBD1 (5 bases). This CDR3 has 15 residues. The ends were cut back, 8 bases at V and 0 bases at J, with 14 bases in the middle. CDR3 bases: TGTGCCAGCGGCCCAAGGGGATTTAGCAATCAGCCCCAGCATTTT. It yields the protein CASGPRGFSNQPQHF.

This clonotype was recorded at least ten times. V usage is TRBV11-1 and J usage is TRBJ2-3; possible D gene TRBD1, 5 bases. The CDR3 is 14 residues long. CDR1 is SGHAT, CDR2 FQDESV, per germline (reference sequence). The V and J ends lost 3 bases and 3 bases respectively, with 10 bases between them. The CDR3, as DNA: TGTGCCAGCAGCTTGGCCCCAGGGACAGATACGCAGTATTTT. It encodes CASSLAPGTDTQYF.

This clonotype was seen more than once but under ten times. This chain links TRBV20-1 with TRBJ1-5; the match to TRBD1 covers 7 bases. The ends lost 0 bases at V and 3 bases at J; junction bases unmatched: 11. CDR1 DFQATT and CDR2 SNEGSKA come from the germline V gene (reference sequence). There are 17 residues in the CDR3. The CDR3 nucleotides are TGCAGTGCTAGAGAGTTGGAGGGGGCAGGTTTCAATCAGCCCCAGCATTTT. Its translation: CSARELEGAGFNQPQHF.

There are a few counts of this clonotype. This rearrangement joins TRBV18 to TRBJ2-3; TRBD2 agrees at 10 bases. V was clipped by 3 bases and J by 5 bases; unmatched bases: 5. Per the germline V gene, CDR1 is KGHSH and CDR2 is LQKENI. CDR3 length: 15 residues. The CDR3 loop is CASSPSSGSKDTQYF. DNA of the CDR3: TGTGCCAGCTCACCTTCTAGCGGGAGTAAAGATACGCAGTATTTT.

The chain combines TRBV5-1 with TRBJ2-5; 13 bases are shared with TRBD2. Per germline, CDR1 SGHRS and CDR2 YFSETQ. This CDR3 region has 15 residues. V was clipped by 4 bases and J by 2 bases; unmatched bases: 2. CDR3 sequence: CASSQGLAGQETQYF. The CDR3 bases are TGCGCCAGCAGCCAGGGACTAGCGGGACAAGAGACCCAGTACTTC.

This clonotype was counted at least ten times. The chain is built from TRBV2 and TRBJ1-2, with D unresolved. The CDR3 has 15 residues. Germline V lookup: CDR1 SNHLY, CDR2 FYNNEI. The V and J ends lost 6 bases and 6 bases respectively, with 20 bases between them. This CDR3 reads CASRRWAGLEDGYTF. The CDR3 DNA reads as TGTGCCAGCAGGAGATGGGCAGGCCTAGAGGATGGCTACACCTTC.

This clonotype was recorded many times. The chain uses TRBV11-1 and TRBJ1-2, with a tentative D call TRBD1 (5 bases). The germline V and J ends were trimmed by 1 base and 0 bases, with 12 bases remaining between them. The CDR3 loop spans 16 amino acids. CDR1 and CDR2 (germline): SGHAT, FQDESV (reference sequence). The CDR3: CASSLGPGTANYGYTF. The CDR3 DNA is TGTGCCAGCAGCTTAGGCCCCGGGACGGCTAACTATGGCTACACCTTC.

This chain connects TRBV4-1 to TRBJ2-7; tentative D call: TRBD2 (6 bases). The CDR3 sequence is 16 residues long. V was trimmed by 1 base and J by 3 bases, leaving 16 bases between them. In germline, CDR1 is MGHRA, CDR2 YSYEKL. The CDR3 region is CASSQGPSRGSYEQYF. The CDR3 region has the DNA TGCGCCAGCAGCCAAGGACCTTCGCGGGGTAGCTACGAGCAGTACTTC.

This clonotype was detected only a few times. The CDR3 bases are TGTGCCATCAGTGACCCGTCGGGACTCGGCCAAGAGACCCAGTACTTC. Translating it yields CAISDPSGLGQETQYF. The J gene is TRBJ2-5, the V gene TRBV10-3; D is perhaps TRBD2 (6 bases). The V end lost 3 bases, the J end lost 1 base, and 15 bases lay between the germline ends. Germline V gene lookup returns CDR1 ENHRY and CDR2 SYGVKD. The CDR3 spans 16 residues.

This clonotype appeared many times. This sequence joins TRBV6-5 and TRBJ1-1; the D is unclear. The V gene lost 6 bases and the J gene lost 5 bases, with 10 bases spanning the gap. The V gene's germline CDR1 is MNHEY and CDR2 SVGAGI. The CDR3 sequence is 12 residues long. CDR3 sequence reads: CASSYGRTEAFF. DNA of the CDR3: TGTGCCAGCAGCTACGGGCGTACTGAAGCTTTCTTT.